This T cell receptor (beta chain) was documented in a study of T cells in Graves' hyperthyroidism and ophthalmopathy. Authors of the study amplified TCR beta CDR3 regions from RNA transcripts. A first-round RT-PCR of the TCR CDR3 used the HTBI primer set. TCRdb itself ran the multiplex PCR reads through MiXCR, one entry per CDR3 protein. The sample lists around 340,000 distinct CDR3 sequences; roughly 15% were seen once. V shed 3 bases and J shed 5 bases, with 11 bases lying between them. The CDR3 totals 12 residues. Germline V gives CDR1 GTSNPN, CDR2 SVGIG (reference sequence). Graves' hyperthyroidism qualified as stable when ophthalmopathy did not progress within 18 months.

The chain has TRBV30 and TRBJ2-7; TRBD1 or TRBD2 may be the D gene (5 bases each). The sequenced sample consisted of blood. This sequence was found in a man aged 30 to 45 with Graves' hyperthyroidism. In DNA, the CDR3 is TGTGCCTGGAGCGCCCTGGGACACGAGCAGTACTTC. It specifies CAWSALGHEQYF.